These T cell receptor beta chains were read from a single sample in a study of metastatic and nonmetastatic thyroid tumors. MiXCR re-clonotyped the PCR reads for TCRdb. The sample consists of about 15,000 clones, around 28% of them appearing once. What was sequenced was tumor tissue. These receptors all stem from a female donor with papillary thyroid cancer or a benign thyroid nodule (not recorded which). Some clones in this sample may be carry-over from other donors' samples. Both conserved end residues are part of each CDR3. The order of the fields is V gene, J gene, CDR3 protein.

TRBV20-1,TRBJ2-3,CSASPGLTLETQYF
TRBV5-1,TRBJ1-3,CASSNGQGAGNTIYF
TRBV9,TRBJ1-6,CASSAGERSSPPHF
TRBV6-1,TRBJ1-2,CASSGILQGNYGYTF
TRBV12-3/TRBV12-4,TRBJ1-5,CASSPDRVYQPQHF
TRBV7-9,TRBJ2-1,CASSPSGRNYNEQFF
TRBV24-1,TRBJ1-2,CATSVRGTPLFLDYGYTF
TRBV5-4,TRBJ2-3,CASSLRNTDTQYF
TRBV6-2/TRBV6-3,TRBJ2-6,CASSSSAGANVLTF
TRBV6-5,TRBJ2-7,CASSYSRVSYEQYF
TRBV7-2,TRBJ1-6,CASSEEAFSYNSPLHF
TRBV6-1,TRBJ1-6,CASKPSGTGFRSPLHF
TRBV20-1,TRBJ1-1,CSLQGVPEAFF
TRBV11-3,TRBJ2-1,CASSPARETGEQFF
TRBV20-1,TRBJ2-1,CSGTLSYNEQFF
TRBV6-2/TRBV6-3,TRBJ2-1,CASSNSAGGVRSSYNEQFF
TRBV24-1,TRBJ1-2,CATSDSRDRSTYGYTF
TRBV5-4,TRBJ2-7,CASSSTAGNSYEQYF
TRBV7-3,TRBJ2-1,CASSSNGGGSYNEQFF
TRBV2,TRBJ1-6,CASSAEQGVNSPLHF
TRBV4-1,TRBJ1-1,CASSQGIVNTEAFF
TRBV4-3,TRBJ2-5,CASSPTTVLAGSETQYF
TRBV20-1,TRBJ2-7,CSARDTVTYEQYF
TRBV28,TRBJ1-5,CASNRQGADQPQHF
TRBV6-6,TRBJ1-2,CASSYSRGANYGYTF
TRBV12-3/TRBV12-4,TRBJ1-5,CASRQGNDQPQHF
TRBV20-1,TRBJ1-2,CSANTVRGYTF
TRBV6-1,TRBJ2-1,CASKSESGGENEQFF
TRBV11-3,TRBJ2-1,CASSPGRRYNEQFF
TRBV11-2,TRBJ2-7,CASSSGTGRTYEQYF
TRBV10-1,TRBJ2-1,CASSEGDRENNEQFF
TRBV28,TRBJ1-2,CASTTPLGQDYGYTF
TRBV20-1,TRBJ2-7,CSARDVGGRLSYEQYF
TRBV7-2,TRBJ2-1,CASSLVWDEQFF
TRBV10-3,TRBJ2-7,CTISEPVLDEQYF